These 6 T cell receptor beta chains were sequenced from one sample in a study of regulatory T cells in long-lasting Graves disease (dated by TCRdb to the early 2020s). Libraries were prepared through multiplex PCR. TCRdb names Illumina HiSeq 4000 as the instrument used. iRepertoire HTBI primers and Arm-PCR amplification of CDR3 regions were used to construct TCR beta libraries. TCRdb applied fastp at Q25 and MiXCR to the public reads, then kept only in-frame beta chains. Each entry merges the rows of one CDR3 protein and shows their most common DNA and genes. The sample table records about 440,000 distinct CDR3 sequences; more than 12% of these occur just once. The ten largest make up approximately 15% of the sample. Read against the paper, the sample's time point label means: newly diagnosed GD, antithyroid drugs for less than 3 months. RNA was extracted from PBMCs in TRIzol for both TCR sequencing and RNA sequencing.

The data also belong to a second study, concerning T cells in Graves' hyperthyroidism and ophthalmopathy.

The source was peripheral blood mononuclear cells (PBMCs), collected at new diagnosis, from a patient treated with antithyroid drugs. Every receptor here comes from a woman in her twenties or thirties with Graves disease. Donor details come from another sample of the same person, matched by shared clones.

This clonotype was detected only a few times. An end of the junction differs from the germline gene, which may be a read error. The chain links TRBV7-9 to TRBJ2-4, with 7 positions matching TRBD1. The CDR3 contains 17 residues. Looked up from germline, CDR1 is SEHNR and CDR2 is FQNEAQ (reference sequence). CDR3 sequence (DNA): TGTGCCAGCAGCTCAGGGGCGTCAGGGGGTGTGAAAAACATTCAATACTTC. As protein: CASSSGASGGVKNIQYF. The entire variable domain, with the rest obtained from reference TRBV7-9 and TRBJ2-4, is as follows: DTGVSQNPRHKITKRGQNVTFRCDPISEHNRLYWYRQTLGQGPEFLTYFQNEAQLEKSRLLSDRFSAERPKGSFSTLEIQRTEQGDSAMYLCASSSGASGGVKNIQYFGAGTRLSVL.

This sequence joins TRBV20-1 and TRBJ2-1; 10 bases fit TRBD2. CDR3 size: 14 residues. Per the germline V gene, CDR1 is DFQATT and CDR2 is SNEGSKA (reference sequence). The V segment lost 4 bases and the J segment 5 bases; nucleotides outside the gene matches: 5. The CDR3 sequence is CSATLAGLNNEQFF. In nucleotides, the CDR3 is TGCAGTGCTACACTAGCGGGATTGAACAATGAGCAGTTCTTC.

Comments on this clonotype: Relative to the germline gene, one junction end is altered; a read error may explain this. The chain carries TRBV9 and TRBJ2-4; 12 bases agree with TRBD1. CDR1 is SGDLS and CDR2 is YYNGEE in the germline V gene. The CDR3 is made up of 14 amino acids. CDR3 protein: CASSVGRDRGQLLF. CDR3 sequence (DNA): TGTGCCAGCAGCGTAGGAAGGGACAGGGGGCAATTGTTATTC.

In its sample, this clonotype was seen many times. J is TRBJ2-7 and V is TRBV28; 10 bases line up with TRBD2. The CDR3 is 14 amino acids. Germline V gene data show CDR1 as MDHEN and CDR2 as SYDVKM. J was trimmed by 6 bases and V by 7 bases; bases with no gene match: 9. CDR3 bases: TGTGCCAGCAACAATCTAGCGGGAGCTTCCGAGCAGTACTTC. This gives the protein CASNNLAGASEQYF.

This clonotype was counted between two and nine times. The rearrangement links TRBV12-5 to TRBJ2-1, with D unclear. The CDR3 is 13 amino acids. The germline V gene encodes CDR1 LGHNT and CDR2 FRNRAP. Trimming shortened V by 2 bases and J by 4 bases, and 6 bases separated the two germline ends. DNA of the CDR3: TGTGCTAGTGGTTTGAGCCTGTACAATGAGCAGTTCTTC. Amino acids: CASGLSLYNEQFF.

This clonotype was counted at least ten times. The chain couples TRBV11-3 to TRBJ2-1; TRBD2 aligns across 10 bases. The V segment lost 3 bases and the J segment 3 bases; nucleotides outside the gene matches: 5. The CDR3 length is 16 residues. Germline loops: CDR1 SGHNT, CDR2 YENEEA. The CDR3 DNA follows: TGTGCCAGCAGCTTTGCCCTAGCGGGAGACTACAATGAGCAGTTCTTC. Encoded protein: CASSFALAGDYNEQFF.